This T cell receptor beta chain was sequenced for a study of T cells after yellow fever vaccination. Whole-study context: For low cell numbers, libraries were made with SMART-Seq v4 Ultra Low Input.

Making TCR cDNA involved 5'RACE template switching, which added UMIs and a universal primer site. One entry per CDR3 protein, called by TCRdb with MiXCR from the 5' RACE reads. Among around 140,000 distinct CDR3 sequences listed, roughly 8% were seen once. General study results and limits: Clones that expanded after primary vaccination mostly reappeared after the booster (roughly 96% CD4, 88% CD8). In FACS-sorted repertoires, abundant clonotypes from the bulk population could appear as contaminants.

Note on this clonotype: Its antigen is undetermined. Just one base apart from a much larger clone, this may be a read error.

Germline CDR1 is SGHAT and CDR2 is FQNNGV. This CDR3 has 15 residues. The sequence was obtained from a man aged 25-45 years who received the YFV17D yellow fever vaccine. The chain carries TRBV11-2 and TRBJ2-3; D tentatively fits TRBD1 or TRBD2 (7 bases each). Source: CD4+ T cells sorted from PBMCs, taken 5 days after the yellow fever booster vaccination. CDR3 residues: CTSSLRGDYTDTQYF. CDR3 sequence (DNA): TGTACCAGCAGCCTCAGGGGGGACTACACAGATACGCAGTATTTT.